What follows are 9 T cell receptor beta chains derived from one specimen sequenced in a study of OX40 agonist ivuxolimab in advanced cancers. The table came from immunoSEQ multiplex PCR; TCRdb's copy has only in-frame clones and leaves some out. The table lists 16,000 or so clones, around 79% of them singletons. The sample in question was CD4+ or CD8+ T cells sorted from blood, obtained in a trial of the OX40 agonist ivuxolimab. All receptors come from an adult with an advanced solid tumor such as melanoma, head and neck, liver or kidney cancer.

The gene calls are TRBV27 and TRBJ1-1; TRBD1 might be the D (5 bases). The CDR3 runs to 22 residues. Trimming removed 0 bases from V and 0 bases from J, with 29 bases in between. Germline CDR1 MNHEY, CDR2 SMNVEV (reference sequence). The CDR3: CASSLSPLDSWGRVMLNTEAFF. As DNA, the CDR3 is TGTGCCAGCAGTTTATCGCCCCTGGATAGTTGGGGCAGGGTAATGCTGAACACTGAAGCTTTCTTT.

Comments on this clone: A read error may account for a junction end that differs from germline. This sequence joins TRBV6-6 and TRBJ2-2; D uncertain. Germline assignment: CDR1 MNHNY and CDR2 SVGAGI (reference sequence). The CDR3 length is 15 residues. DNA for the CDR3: TGTGCCAGCGGTTACGGCGAGTCCAAGTCCGGGGAGCTGTTTTTT. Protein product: CASGYGESKSGELFF.

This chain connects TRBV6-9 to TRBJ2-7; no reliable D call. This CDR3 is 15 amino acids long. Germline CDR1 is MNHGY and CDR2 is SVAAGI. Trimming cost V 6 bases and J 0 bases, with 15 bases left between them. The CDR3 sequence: CASSPMEGLSYEQYF. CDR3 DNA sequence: TGTGCCAGCAGCCCAATGGAAGGCCTCTCCTACGAGCAGTACTTC.

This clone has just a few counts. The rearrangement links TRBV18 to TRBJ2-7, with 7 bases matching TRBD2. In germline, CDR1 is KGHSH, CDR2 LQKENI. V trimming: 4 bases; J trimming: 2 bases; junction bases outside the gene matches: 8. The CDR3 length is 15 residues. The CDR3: CASSRDYPTPYEQYF. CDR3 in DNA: TGTGCCAGCTCACGGGACTATCCAACGCCCTACGAGCAGTACTTC.

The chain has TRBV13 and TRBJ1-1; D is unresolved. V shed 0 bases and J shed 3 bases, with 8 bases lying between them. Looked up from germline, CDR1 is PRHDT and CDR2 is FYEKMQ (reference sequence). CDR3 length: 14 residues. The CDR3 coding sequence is TGTGCCAGCAGCTTAGGGGACCCATACACTGAAGCTTTCTTT. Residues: CASSLGDPYTEAFF.

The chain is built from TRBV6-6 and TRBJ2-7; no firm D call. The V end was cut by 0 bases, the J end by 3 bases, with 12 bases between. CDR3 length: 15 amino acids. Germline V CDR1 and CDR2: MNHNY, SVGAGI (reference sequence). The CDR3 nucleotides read TGTGCCAGCAGTTACTCCGGCCTGGCGAGCTACGAGCAGTACTTC. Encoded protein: CASSYSGLASYEQYF.

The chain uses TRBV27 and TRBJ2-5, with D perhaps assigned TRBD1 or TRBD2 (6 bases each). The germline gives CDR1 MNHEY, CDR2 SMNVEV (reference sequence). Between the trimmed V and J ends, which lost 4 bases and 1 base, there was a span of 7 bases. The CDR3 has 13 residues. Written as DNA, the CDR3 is TGTGCCAGCAGTTGGGGGGCCCAAGAGACCCAGTACTTC. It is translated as CASSWGAQETQYF.

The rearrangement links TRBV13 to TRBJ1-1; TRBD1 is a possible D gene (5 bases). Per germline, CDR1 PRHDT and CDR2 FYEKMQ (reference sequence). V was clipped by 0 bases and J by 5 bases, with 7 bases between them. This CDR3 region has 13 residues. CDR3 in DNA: TGTGCCAGCAGCTTAGGCAGGGAGACTGAAGCTTTCTTT. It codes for CASSLGRETEAFF.

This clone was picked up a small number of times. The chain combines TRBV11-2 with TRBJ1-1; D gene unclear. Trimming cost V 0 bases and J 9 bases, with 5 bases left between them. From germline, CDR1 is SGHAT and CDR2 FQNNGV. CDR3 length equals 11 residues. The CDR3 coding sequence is TGTGCCAGCAGCTTAGAGGGGAAAGCTTTCTTT. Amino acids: CASSLEGKAFF.